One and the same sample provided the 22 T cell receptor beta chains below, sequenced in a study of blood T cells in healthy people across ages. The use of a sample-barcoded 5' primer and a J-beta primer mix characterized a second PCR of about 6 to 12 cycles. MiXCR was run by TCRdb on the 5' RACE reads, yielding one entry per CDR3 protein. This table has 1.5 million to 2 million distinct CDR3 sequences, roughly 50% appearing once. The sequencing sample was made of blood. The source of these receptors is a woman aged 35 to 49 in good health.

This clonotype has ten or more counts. Here the CDR3 DNA reads TGTGCCAGCAGTTTATCGAAAGGGGAACCCTCCTACGAGCAGTACTTC. This encodes CASSLSKGEPSYEQYF. The genes are TRBV27 and TRBJ2-7, with D perhaps TRBD1 (5 bases). Germline assignment: CDR1 MNHEY and CDR2 SMNVEV (reference sequence). V gave up 0 bases and J gave up 0 bases, with 12 bases separating them. This CDR3 contains 16 residues.

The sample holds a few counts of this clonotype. The CDR3 region has the DNA TGTGCCAGCAGCTTTCGGACCGGCTACGAGCAGTACTTC. This sequence encodes CASSFRTGYEQYF. This chain connects TRBV7-2 to TRBJ2-7; D is undetermined. Deletions cut 3 bases from V and 3 bases from J, with 9 bases between. There are 13 residues in the CDR3. Germline V CDR1 and CDR2: SGHTA, FQGNSA.

For the CDR3, the DNA is TGCAGTGCTACTTTTGGGGGGGGAGATACGCAGTATTTT. As protein: CSATFGGGDTQYF. The chain employs TRBV20-1 and TRBJ2-3; TRBD2 aligns across 7 bases. The CDR3 covers 13 residues. Germline values: CDR1 DFQATT, CDR2 SNEGSKA (reference sequence). V was clipped by 4 bases and J by 5 bases; unmatched bases: 6.

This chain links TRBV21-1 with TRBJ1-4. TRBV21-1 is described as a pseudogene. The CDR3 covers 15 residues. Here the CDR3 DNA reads TGTGCCAGCAGCTACTGCTTGGCAACTAATGAAAAACTGTTTTTT. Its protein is CASSYCLATNEKLFF.

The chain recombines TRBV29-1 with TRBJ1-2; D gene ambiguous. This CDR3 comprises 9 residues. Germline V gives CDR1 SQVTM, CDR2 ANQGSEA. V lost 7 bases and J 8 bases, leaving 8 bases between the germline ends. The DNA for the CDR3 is TGCAGCGCTAACTGGGGCTACACCTTC. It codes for CSANWGYTF.

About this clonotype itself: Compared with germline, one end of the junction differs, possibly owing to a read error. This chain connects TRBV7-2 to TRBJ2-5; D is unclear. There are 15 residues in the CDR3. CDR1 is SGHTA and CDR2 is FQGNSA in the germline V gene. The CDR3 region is CARSLGLTRKETQYF. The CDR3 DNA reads TGTGCCCGCAGCTTAGGGCTAACGCGTAAAGAGACCCAGTACTTC.

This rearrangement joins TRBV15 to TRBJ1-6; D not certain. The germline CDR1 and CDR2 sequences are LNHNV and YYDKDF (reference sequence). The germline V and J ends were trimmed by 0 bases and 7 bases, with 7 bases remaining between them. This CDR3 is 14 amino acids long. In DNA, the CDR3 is TGTGCCACCAGCAGAGAAGTGGGGAATTCACCCCTCCACTTT. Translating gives CATSREVGNSPLHF. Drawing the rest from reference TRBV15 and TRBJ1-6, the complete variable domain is DAMVIQNPRYQVTQFGKPVTLSCSQTLNHNVMYWYQQKSSQAPKLLFHYYDKDFNNEADTPDNFQSRRPNTSFCFLDIRSPGLGDTAMYLCATSREVGNSPLHFGNGTRLTVT.

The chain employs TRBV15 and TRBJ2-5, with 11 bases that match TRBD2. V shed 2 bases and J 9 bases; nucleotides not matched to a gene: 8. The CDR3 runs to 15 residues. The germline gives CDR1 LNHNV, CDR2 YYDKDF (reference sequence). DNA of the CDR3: TGTGCCACCAGCAGACTAGCGGGGGGAGCCGGGTCCCAGTACTTC. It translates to CATSRLAGGAGSQYF.

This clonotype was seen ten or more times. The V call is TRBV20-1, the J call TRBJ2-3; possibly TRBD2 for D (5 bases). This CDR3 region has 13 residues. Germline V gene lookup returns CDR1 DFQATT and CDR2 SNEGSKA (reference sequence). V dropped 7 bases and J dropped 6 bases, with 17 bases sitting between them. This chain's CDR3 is CSVVGVVGDTQYF. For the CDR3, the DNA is TGCAGTGTGGTCGGGGTCGTGGGGGATACGCAGTATTTT.

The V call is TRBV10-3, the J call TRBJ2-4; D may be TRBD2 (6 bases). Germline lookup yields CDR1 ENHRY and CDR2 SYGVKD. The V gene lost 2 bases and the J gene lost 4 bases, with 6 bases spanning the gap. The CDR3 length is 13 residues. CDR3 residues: CAISERGKNIQYF. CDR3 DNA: TGTGCCATCAGTGAGCGGGGGAAAAACATTCAGTACTTC.

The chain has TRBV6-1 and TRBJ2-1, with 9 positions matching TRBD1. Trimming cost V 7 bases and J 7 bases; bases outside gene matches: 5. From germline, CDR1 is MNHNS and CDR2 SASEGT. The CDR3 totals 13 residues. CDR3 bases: TGTGCCAGCACGGACAGGGGATGGAATGAGCAGTTCTTC. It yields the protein CASTDRGWNEQFF.

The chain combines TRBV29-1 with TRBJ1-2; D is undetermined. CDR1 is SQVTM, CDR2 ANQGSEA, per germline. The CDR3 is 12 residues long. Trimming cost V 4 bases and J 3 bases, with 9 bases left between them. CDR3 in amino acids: CSVGSLYYGYTF. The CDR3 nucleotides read TGCAGCGTTGGTTCCCTCTACTATGGCTACACCTTC.

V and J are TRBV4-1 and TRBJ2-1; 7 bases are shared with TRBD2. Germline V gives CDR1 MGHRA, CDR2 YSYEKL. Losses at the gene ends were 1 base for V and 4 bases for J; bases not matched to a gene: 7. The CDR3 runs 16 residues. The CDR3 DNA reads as TGCGCCAGCAGCCAAGCTCTGGGGGGGGGTTACAATGAGCAGTTCTTC. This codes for CASSQALGGGYNEQFF.

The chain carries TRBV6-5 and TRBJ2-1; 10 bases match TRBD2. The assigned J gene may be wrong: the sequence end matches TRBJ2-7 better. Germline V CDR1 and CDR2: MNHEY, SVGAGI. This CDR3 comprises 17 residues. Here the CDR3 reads CASSYSIAGGLYNEQYF. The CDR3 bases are TGTGCCAGCAGTTATTCGATAGCGGGGGGCCTGTACAATGAGCAGTACTTC.

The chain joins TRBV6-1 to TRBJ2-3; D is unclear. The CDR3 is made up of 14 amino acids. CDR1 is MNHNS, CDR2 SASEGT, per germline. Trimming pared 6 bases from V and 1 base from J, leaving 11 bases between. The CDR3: CASSGSTGTDTQYF. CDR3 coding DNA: TGTGCCAGCAGCGGCTCCACAGGCACAGATACGCAGTATTTT.

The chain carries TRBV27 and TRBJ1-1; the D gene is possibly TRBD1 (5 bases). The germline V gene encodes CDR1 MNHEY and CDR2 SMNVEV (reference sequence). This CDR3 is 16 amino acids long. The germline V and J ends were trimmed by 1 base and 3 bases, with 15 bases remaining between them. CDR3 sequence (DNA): TGTGCCAGCAGTTTATTTGGCTTAGGGGCGGACACTGAAGCTTTCTTT. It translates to CASSLFGLGADTEAFF.

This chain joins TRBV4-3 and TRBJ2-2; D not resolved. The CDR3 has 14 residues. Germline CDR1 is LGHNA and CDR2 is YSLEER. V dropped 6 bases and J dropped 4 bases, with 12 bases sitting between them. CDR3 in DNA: TGCGCCAGCAGGGGGAATTGGGGCACCGGGGAGCTGTTTTTT. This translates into CASRGNWGTGELFF.

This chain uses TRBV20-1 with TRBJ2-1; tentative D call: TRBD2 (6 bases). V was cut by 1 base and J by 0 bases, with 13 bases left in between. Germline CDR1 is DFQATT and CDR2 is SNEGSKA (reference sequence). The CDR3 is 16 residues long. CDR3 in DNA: TGCAGTGCTAGAGTGACTAGTCCTCGCTCCTACAATGAGCAGTTCTTC. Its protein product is CSARVTSPRSYNEQFF.

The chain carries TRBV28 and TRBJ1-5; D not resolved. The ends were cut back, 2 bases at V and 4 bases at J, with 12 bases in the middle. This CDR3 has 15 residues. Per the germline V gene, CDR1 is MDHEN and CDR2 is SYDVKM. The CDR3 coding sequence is TGTGCCAGCAGTTTAATAAACTTCTCTAATCAGCCCCAGCATTTT. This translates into CASSLINFSNQPQHF.

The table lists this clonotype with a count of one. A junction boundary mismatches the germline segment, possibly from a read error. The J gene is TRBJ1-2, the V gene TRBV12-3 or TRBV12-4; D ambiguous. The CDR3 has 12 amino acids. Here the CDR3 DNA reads TGTACCAGCATTGGACTTCGGGAGGGCTACACCTTC. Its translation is CTSIGLREGYTF.

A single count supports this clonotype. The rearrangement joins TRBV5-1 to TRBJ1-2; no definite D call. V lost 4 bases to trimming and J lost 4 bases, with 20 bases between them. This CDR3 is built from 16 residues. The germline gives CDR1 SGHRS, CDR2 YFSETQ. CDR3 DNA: TGCGCCAGCAGCCTGGCCGGGAGACCAGCGGGCTATGGCTACACCTTC. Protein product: CASSLAGRPAGYGYTF.

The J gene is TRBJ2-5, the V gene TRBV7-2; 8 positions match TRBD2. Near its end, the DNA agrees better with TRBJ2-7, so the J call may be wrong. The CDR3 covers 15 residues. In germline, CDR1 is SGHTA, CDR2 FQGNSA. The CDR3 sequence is CASSLVLAESYEQYF. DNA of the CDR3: TGTGCCAGCAGCTTAGTACTAGCGGAGTCCTACGAGCAGTACTTC.